This TCR beta chain stems from a study of cytotoxic CD8 clonotypes in ibrutinib-treated CLL. Points on this clone: Its antigen is unknown.

General study findings and limits: A rise in clonality was seen at ibrutinib response, and a fall back toward baseline was seen at progression. Higher circulating CD8+ T-cell counts strongly accompanied higher baseline clonality, above age-matched healthy donors.

CDR1 and CDR2 from the germline V gene are SQVTM and ANQGSEA. The V end was cut by 6 bases, the J end by 4 bases, with 18 bases between. The CDR3 spans 15 residues. Clones were read by immunoSEQ multiplex PCR, and TCRdb kept only the in-frame ones, dropping some. The sample lists fewer than 400,000 clones, around 66% occurring once. V gene TRBV29-1 combines with J gene TRBJ2-2; no definite D call. This clonotype originated in a human donor with chronic lymphocytic leukemia. The material sequenced was PBMCs, taken after 36 months of ibrutinib treatment. The CDR3 sequence: CSVSIGRSFTGELFF. DNA of the CDR3: TGCAGCGTGAGTATAGGGCGGAGCTTCACCGGGGAGCTGTTTTTT.